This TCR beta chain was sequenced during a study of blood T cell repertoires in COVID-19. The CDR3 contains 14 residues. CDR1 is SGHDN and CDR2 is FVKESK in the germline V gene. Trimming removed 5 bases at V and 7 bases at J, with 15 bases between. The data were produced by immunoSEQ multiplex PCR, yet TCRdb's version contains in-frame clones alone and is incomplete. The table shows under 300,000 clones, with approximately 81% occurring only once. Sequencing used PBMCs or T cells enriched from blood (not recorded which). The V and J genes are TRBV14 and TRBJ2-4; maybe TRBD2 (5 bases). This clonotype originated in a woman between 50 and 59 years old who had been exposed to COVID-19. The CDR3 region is CASSEGGPRNIQYF. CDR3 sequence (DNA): TGTGCCAGCAGCGAGGGTGGTCCAAGGAACATTCAGTACTTC.